Here is one T cell receptor (beta chain) with its context. V was pared by 6 bases and J by 2 bases, with 14 bases between. Looked up from germline, CDR1 is SGDLS and CDR2 is YYNGEE. The CDR3 extends over 15 amino acids. The source of the sample is a study of blood T cell repertoires in COVID-19. Study summary: Sites across the United States, Italy and Spain contributed samples from acute and convalescent COVID-19. Sources were T cells, B-cell-depleted T cells, or PBMCs; the material itself was cDNA or gDNA.

Original processing methods: The authors estimated nucleated cell counts from reference gene primer amplification. Produced via immunoSEQ multiplex PCR; TCRdb's table is partial and in-frame only. Clone size and the V and J calls come from that table; the DNA yielded D and trimming. The profile covers just under 45,000 clones, with 88% appearing a single time and 1% to 1.5% taken by the ten largest. Sequencing was carried out using peripheral blood. The TCR comes from a woman aged 40 to 49 with acute or convalescent COVID-19. The J gene is TRBJ2-2, the V gene TRBV9; a possible D gene is TRBD2 (6 bases). The CDR3 is CASTPLGGNTGELFF. The CDR3 DNA reads TGTGCCAGCACCCCATTGGGGGGTAACACCGGGGAGCTGTTTTTT.